This T cell receptor beta chain was profiled in a study of blood T cell repertoires in COVID-19. The overall study: The analysed material was cDNA or gDNA that came from T cells, B-cell-depleted T cells, or PBMCs.

There are 20 residues in the CDR3. Germline V gene data show CDR1 as MNHEY and CDR2 as SMNVEV (reference sequence). V dropped 2 bases and J dropped 1; count of bases not matched to a gene: 9. Authors' methods: Amplified reference gene primers provided the basis for estimating nucleated cell counts. Assay used: immunoSEQ multiplex PCR; TCRdb lists only in-frame clones, some missing. The D gene and trimming were derived from the DNA, and the V and J assignments and clone size from that table. The sample lists 250,000 to 400,000 clones; around nine tenths were seen once. Clinical history as reported by participants underpinned cohort assignment.

Sequenced input: PBMCs or T cells enriched from blood (not recorded which). The TCR originated in a man in his fifties or sixties who had recovered from COVID-19. The rearrangement uses TRBV27 and TRBJ2-1; 15 nucleotides align to TRBD2. The CDR3 reads CASSLTSGTSGRQSYNEQFF. Written as DNA, the CDR3 is TGTGCCAGCAGTTTAACCTCCGGGACTAGCGGGAGGCAATCCTACAATGAGCAGTTCTTC.